These 18 T cell receptor beta chains were all obtained from the same sample, sequenced in a study of blood T cells in healthy people across ages. The second PCR ran roughly 6 to 11 cycles with a sample-barcoded 5' primer and J-beta primers. MiXCR was run by TCRdb on the 5' RACE reads, yielding one entry per CDR3 protein. The table lists around 800,000 distinct CDR3 sequences, about 26% of them singletons. These data are also associated with another study on T cells of mothers and their children.

The sequencing sample was made of blood. These receptors were obtained from a boy between 10 and 17 years old in good health.

The chain has TRBV9 and TRBJ1-4; 8 nucleotides line up with TRBD1. The CDR3 is 17 residues long. Germline V gene sequence: CDR1 SGDLS, CDR2 YYNGEE. After removal of 7 bases from V and 0 bases from J, the junction contained 11 bases not matched to a gene. The CDR3 DNA sequence: TGTGCCAGCTCATTCGGACAGGGCCATGCAACTAATGAAAAACTGTTTTTT. It is translated as CASSFGQGHATNEKLFF.

This clonotype was seen a few times. The J gene is TRBJ1-2, the V gene TRBV7-9; weak D call: TRBD1 (6 bases). CDR1 and CDR2 from the germline V gene are SEHNR and FQNEAQ (reference sequence). Trimming stripped 5 bases from V and 6 bases from J, with 13 bases between. The CDR3 has 13 amino acids. The CDR3 DNA reads TGTGCCAGCAGCGAAGGGGGGACGGATGGCTACACCTTC. This translates into CASSEGGTDGYTF.

This clonotype was detected a few times. This rearrangement joins TRBV29-1 to TRBJ2-2; D remains ambiguous. Germline CDR1 SQVTM, CDR2 ANQGSEA. The length of the CDR3 is 14 residues. The germline V and J ends were trimmed by 3 bases and 3 bases, with 11 bases remaining between them. The CDR3 DNA sequence: TGCAGCGTTGATTCCCAGGCGGACACCGGGGAGCTGTTTTTT. This codes for CSVDSQADTGELFF.

This clonotype has a handful of counts. CDR3: CASSVSGGARNEQFF. The CDR3 DNA follows: TGTGCCAGCAGTGTTAGCGGGGGGGCCCGGAATGAGCAGTTCTTC. The V gene is TRBV7-6, the J gene TRBJ2-1, with 11 bases fitting TRBD2. In germline, CDR1 is SGHVS, CDR2 FNYEAQ. J lost 7 bases, V lost 6 bases, and 8 bases had no gene match. This CDR3 region has 15 residues. Combining the CDR3 with reference TRBV7-6 and TRBJ2-1 gives the whole variable domain GAGVSQSPRYKVTKRGQDVALRCDPISGHVSLYWYRQALGQGPEFLTYFNYEAQQDKSGLPNDRFSAERPEGSISTLTIQRTEQRDSAMYRCASSVSGGARNEQFFGPGTRLTVL.

The V call is TRBV30, the J call TRBJ2-5, with 7 bases that match TRBD2. The CDR3 length is 11 residues. CDR1 is GTSNPN and CDR2 is SVGIG in the germline V gene (reference sequence). J lost 11 bases, V lost 3 bases, and 6 bases had no gene match. CDR3 in DNA: TGTGCCTGGAGCCTACGGGAGGAGCAGTACTTC. This translates into CAWSLREEQYF.

This clonotype was picked up a small number of times. The gene calls are TRBV12-3 or TRBV12-4 and TRBJ2-4; TRBD1 might be the D (7 bases). The CDR3 contains 18 residues. The V end lost 3 bases, the J end lost 0 bases, and 18 bases lay between the germline ends. The CDR3 protein is CASSFGGPGQRAKNIQYF. CDR3 sequence (DNA): TGTGCCAGCAGTTTCGGGGGACCGGGACAGAGAGCCAAAAACATTCAGTACTTC.

The V and J genes are TRBV29-1 and TRBJ1-1; D is unresolved. CDR1 is SQVTM and CDR2 is ANQGSEA in the germline V gene. The CDR3 spans 14 residues. V lost 4 bases and J 4 bases, leaving 16 bases between the germline ends. In DNA form, the CDR3 reads TGCAGCGTTGTTTTGTCGTACCCGGGCACTGAAGCTTTCTTT. It codes for CSVVLSYPGTEAFF. Filled out from reference TRBV29-1 and TRBJ1-1, the complete variable domain reads SAVISQKPSRDICQRGTSLTIQCQVDSQVTMMFWYRQQPGQSLTLIATANQGSEATYESGFVIDKFPISRPNLTFSTLTVSNMSPEDSSIYLCSVVLSYPGTEAFFGQGTRLTVV.

This clonotype was found a few times. The chain links TRBV27 to TRBJ2-6; D is uncertain. The CDR3 consists of 14 residues. CDR1 is MNHEY, CDR2 SMNVEV, per germline (reference sequence). Trimming pared 7 bases from V and 2 bases from J, leaving 9 bases between. The DNA for the CDR3 is TGTGCCAGCACAGTGAACGCTGGGGCCAACGTCCTGACTTTC. It specifies CASTVNAGANVLTF. The full variable domain, in which reference TRBV27 and TRBJ2-6 provide the parts outside the CDR3, is EAQVTQNPRYLITVTGKKLTVTCSQNMNHEYMSWYRQDPGLGLRQIYYSMNVEVTDKGDVPEGYKVSRKEKRNFPLILESPSPNQTSLYFCASTVNAGANVLTFGAGSRLTVL.

The V and J genes are TRBV12-3 or TRBV12-4 and TRBJ2-3; D may be TRBD2 (6 bases). The CDR3 sequence is 16 residues long. The V and J ends lost 5 bases and 3 bases respectively, with 18 bases between them. In nucleotides, the CDR3 is TGTGCCAGCAGTCCGGGGGTATCGGAGTGGACAGATACGCAGTATTTT. Protein product: CASSPGVSEWTDTQYF.

V is TRBV3-1 and J is TRBJ2-1, with unresolved D. The CDR3 sequence is 14 residues long. Germline V lookup: CDR1 LGHDT, CDR2 YNNKEL (reference sequence). Trimming left V 4 bases short and J 9 bases short, with 16 bases between. The CDR3 DNA reads as TGTGCCAGCAGCCTAGCAAGACGCCCGCGTGAGCAGTTCTTC. This encodes CASSLARRPREQFF.

The chain couples TRBV5-5 to TRBJ2-5; 10 nucleotides align to TRBD2. CDR1 is SGHKS, CDR2 YYEKEE, per germline (reference sequence). The CDR3 spans 15 residues. J gave up 0 bases and V 2 bases, and 1 base lay outside the gene matches. The CDR3, as DNA: TGTGCCAGCAGCTTTAGCGGGGGGAACCAAGAGACCCAGTACTTC. It yields the protein CASSFSGGNQETQYF.

The chain employs TRBV6-1 and TRBJ2-5; the D gene is possibly TRBD2 (6 bases). With the DNA end fitting TRBJ2-1 better, the J assignment may be wrong. The CDR3 has 14 amino acids. Germline V gene data show CDR1 as MNHNS and CDR2 as SASEGT. CDR3 sequence: CASMEGPGYNEQFF. The CDR3 nucleotides read TGTGCCAGCATGGAGGGCCCTGGGTACAATGAGCAGTTCTTC.

V is TRBV18 and J is TRBJ2-1; D is uncertain. The closer fit of TRBJ2-7 to the DNA end suggests the J call may be wrong. The CDR3 has 14 residues. Germline CDR1 reads KGHSH; CDR2 reads LQKENI. This chain's CDR3 is CASSPDGASYEQYF. DNA of the CDR3: TGTGCCAGCTCACCTGACGGCGCTTCCTACGAGCAGTACTTC.

This clonotype has more than one count but fewer than ten. An end of the junction does not agree with germline; a read error may underlie this. This sequence joins TRBV6-1 and TRBJ2-3; 9 bases align to TRBD2. The CDR3 extends over 16 amino acids. Per the germline V gene, CDR1 is MNHNS and CDR2 is SASEGT. The CDR3: CASSDASGVSTDTRYF. The CDR3 nucleotides are TGTGCCAGCAGTGACGCTAGCGGGGTTAGCACAGATACGCGGTATTTT.

In this sample, this clonotype turned up a few times. In nucleotides, the CDR3 is TGTGCCAGCAGCTTAAATGGAAGGGGCGATGAAAAACTGTTTTTT. Its protein is CASSLNGRGDEKLFF. The gene calls are TRBV7-3 and TRBJ1-4; the D gene is possibly TRBD1 (5 bases). V dropped 1 base and J dropped 6 bases, with 12 bases sitting between them. Germline V CDR1 and CDR2: SGHTA, FQGTGA. The CDR3 covers 15 residues.

The chain recombines TRBV12-3 or TRBV12-4 with TRBJ2-7; 9 bases match TRBD1. The CDR3 consists of 15 residues. V lost 5 bases and J lost 3; bases outside the gene matches: 8. This chain's CDR3 is CASSRSGTGHYEQYF. In DNA, the CDR3 is TGTGCCAGCAGTCGGTCGGGGACAGGGCACTACGAGCAGTACTTC.

This clonotype showed up just a few times. This rearrangement joins TRBV28 to TRBJ1-2; 10 bases agree with TRBD1. The V gene end was trimmed by 6 bases and the J gene end by 5 bases; junction bases not matched to a gene: 6. The CDR3 runs 14 residues. Germline-derived CDR1 and CDR2 are MDHEN and SYDVKM. CDR3 nucleotide sequence: TGTGCCAGCAGACCAGGGGACAGGGGATATGGCTACACCTTC. Protein product: CASRPGDRGYGYTF.

This clonotype was seen a handful of times. The chain combines TRBV3-1 with TRBJ1-1; a weak D match, TRBD1 (6 bases). There are 15 residues in the CDR3. The V gene's germline CDR1 is LGHDT and CDR2 YNNKEL (reference sequence). V gave up 1 base and J gave up 3 bases, with 12 bases separating them. The CDR3 sequence: CASSQGNRADTEAFF. The CDR3 region has the DNA TGTGCCAGCAGCCAAGGGAACAGGGCCGACACTGAAGCTTTCTTT.